The 25 T cell receptor beta chains in this list originate from one sample, sequenced in a study of long-term antiretroviral therapy in people with HIV. A v3.0 immunoSEQ assay was performed at survey level. Method: immunoSEQ multiplex PCR; TCRdb's copy keeps in-frame clones and lacks some. The data hold 25,000 to 35,000 clones, with 82% observed a single time. The sample here was unsorted PBMCs, taken 2.9 years after starting antiretroviral therapy. Receptors were obtained from a man aged 50 to 60 with HIV.

The chain recombines TRBV11-2 with TRBJ2-7, with 7 bases fitting TRBD1. CDR3 size: 14 residues. V shed 6 bases, J shed 3 bases, and the junction held 8 bases outside the gene matches. Germline V gene data show CDR1 as SGHAT and CDR2 as FQNNGV. In nucleotides, the CDR3 is TGTGCCAGCAGTCTGCTGACAGGGTTCTACGAGCAGTACTTC. Protein sequence: CASSLLTGFYEQYF. The variable domain in full, completed from reference TRBV11-2 and TRBJ2-7, reads EAGVAQSPRYKIIEKRQSVAFWCNPISGHATLYWYQQILGQGPKLLIQFQNNGVVDDSQLPKDRFSAERLKGVDSTLKIQPAKLEDSAVYLCASSLLTGFYEQYFGPGTRLTVT.

CDR3 in amino acids: CASSLASLAEGYGYTF. The CDR3 DNA reads TGCGCCAGCAGCTTGGCCTCTCTTGCGGAGGGCTATGGCTACACCTTC. The chain is built from TRBV5-1 and TRBJ1-2; D remains unclear. The germline CDR1 and CDR2 sequences are SGHRS and YFSETQ. The CDR3 has 16 amino acids. V lost 0 bases and J 4 bases, leaving 16 bases between the germline ends.

V gene TRBV5-5 combines with J gene TRBJ1-3; D remains unclear. V gave up 1 base and J gave up 0 bases, with 11 bases separating them. CDR3 length equals 16 residues. Germline CDR1 SGHKS, CDR2 YYEKEE (reference sequence). CDR3 residues: CASSLSRARSGNTIYF. DNA for the CDR3: TGTGCCAGCAGCTTGTCACGCGCTCGCTCTGGAAACACCATATATTTT.

The chain uses TRBV27 and TRBJ1-1, with TRBD1 identical over 9 bases. Germline V gene data show CDR1 as MNHEY and CDR2 as SMNVEV (reference sequence). Trimming cost V 5 bases and J 4 bases; bases outside gene matches: 8. This CDR3 region has 15 residues. The CDR3 loop reads CASSPQGALGTEAFF. The CDR3 DNA sequence: TGTGCCAGCAGTCCACAGGGGGCACTGGGCACTGAAGCTTTCTTT.

This rearrangement joins TRBV27 to TRBJ2-4, with D possibly being TRBD1 (6 bases). The V and J ends lost 5 bases and 0 bases respectively, with 11 bases between them. The CDR3 has 15 residues. From germline, CDR1 is MNHEY and CDR2 SMNVEV (reference sequence). CDR3 DNA: TGTGCCAGCAGTGGGGGACATCTAGCCAAAAACATTCAGTACTTC. Translated: CASSGGHLAKNIQYF.

The chain combines TRBV2 with TRBJ1-1, with D maybe TRBD1 (5 bases). The CDR3 loop spans 14 amino acids. The V end was cut by 2 bases, the J end by 0 bases, with 7 bases between. Germline assignment: CDR1 SNHLY and CDR2 FYNNEI. DNA of the CDR3: TGTGCCAGCAGTGAATCGGGGGTGAACACTGAAGCTTTCTTT. It yields the protein CASSESGVNTEAFF.

The V gene is TRBV6-1, the J gene TRBJ1-5; maybe TRBD1 (6 bases). The CDR3 extends over 15 amino acids. Germline assignment: CDR1 MNHNS and CDR2 SASEGT. V dropped 6 bases and J dropped 3 bases, with 15 bases sitting between them. The CDR3 reads CASRGLQGNNQPQHF. The DNA for the CDR3 is TGTGCCAGCAGGGGCTTACAGGGAAACAATCAGCCCCAGCATTTT.

The V and J genes are TRBV10-3 and TRBJ2-3; maybe TRBD1 (6 bases). The V and J ends lost 8 bases and 3 bases respectively, with 18 bases between them. The CDR3 has 15 residues. Germline values: CDR1 ENHRY, CDR2 SYGVKD. CDR3 region: CAIWDTQLGTDTQYF. CDR3 sequence (DNA): TGTGCCATCTGGGACACCCAACTGGGGACAGATACGCAGTATTTT.

V usage is TRBV19 and J usage is TRBJ1-5, with TRBD1 matching over 8 bases. The V gene end was trimmed by 7 bases and the J gene end by 3 bases; junction bases not matched to a gene: 14. CDR3 length: 17 amino acids. Germline CDR1 and CDR2: LNHDA and SQIVND (reference sequence). The CDR3 reads CASNPDRARTVNQPQHF. The CDR3 region has the DNA TGTGCCAGTAACCCGGACAGGGCTCGTACTGTCAATCAGCCCCAGCATTTT. The full variable domain, its missing parts supplied by reference TRBV19 and TRBJ1-5, is DGGITQSPKYLFRKEGQNVTLSCEQNLNHDAMYWYRQDPGQGLRLIYYSQIVNDFQKGDIAEGYSVSREKKESFPLTVTSAQKNPTAFYLCASNPDRARTVNQPQHFGDGTRLSIL.

V and J are TRBV5-6 and TRBJ1-6; 10 bases agree with TRBD1. The V gene end was trimmed by 4 bases and the J gene end by 13 bases; junction bases not matched to a gene: 8. The length of the CDR3 is 14 residues. Germline V gene data show CDR1 as SGHDT and CDR2 as YYEEEE. DNA for the CDR3: TGTGCCAGCAGCCCGGGACAGGGGTCGTTTCCCCTCCACTTT. Residues: CASSPGQGSFPLHF.

This rearrangement joins TRBV11-2 to TRBJ2-1; D is ambiguous. This CDR3 has 14 residues. Germline loops: CDR1 SGHAT, CDR2 FQNNGV. V lost 1 base, J lost 7 bases, and 11 bases lay in between. CDR3 sequence: CASSLALQRNEQFF. CDR3 in DNA: TGTGCCAGCAGCTTAGCGCTTCAGAGGAATGAGCAGTTCTTC.

The chain links TRBV6-4 to TRBJ2-7; 7 bases are shared with TRBD1. Germline V gene sequence: CDR1 MRHNA, CDR2 SNTAGT. V gave up 7 bases and J gave up 5 bases; unmatched junction bases: 14. CDR3 length equals 15 residues. CDR3: CASTSVEGARNEQYF. CDR3 nucleotide sequence: TGTGCCAGCACCAGCGTCGAGGGGGCCCGGAACGAGCAGTACTTC.

The chain links TRBV5-1 to TRBJ1-4; no clear D gene. The CDR3 length is 14 residues. Looked up from germline, CDR1 is SGHRS and CDR2 is YFSETQ. V lost 0 bases, J lost 6 bases, and 9 bases lay in between. The CDR3 DNA follows: TGCGCCAGCAGCTTGGTAGGTGGGGATGAAAAACTGTTTTTT. Translated, it gives CASSLVGGDEKLFF. The whole variable domain, filled in from reference TRBV5-1 and TRBJ1-4, reads KAGVTQTPRYLIKTRGQQVTLSCSPISGHRSVSWYQQTPGQGLQFLFEYFSETQRNKGNFPGRFSGRQFSNSRSEMNVSTLELGDSALYLCASSLVGGDEKLFFGSGTQLSVL.

The chain has TRBV7-8 and TRBJ2-2; 7 bases are a match to TRBD1. There are 17 residues in the CDR3. The V segment lost 5 bases and the J segment 6 bases; nucleotides outside the gene matches: 15. The germline CDR1 and CDR2 sequences are SGHVS and FQNEAQ. CDR3 in amino acids: CASSPLRETGYSGELFF. CDR3 DNA: TGTGCCAGCAGCCCGTTAAGGGAGACAGGGTACTCCGGGGAGCTGTTTTTT. The entire variable domain, with the rest obtained from reference TRBV7-8 and TRBJ2-2, is as follows: GAGVSQSPRYKVAKRGQDVALRCDPISGHVSLFWYQQALGQGPEFLTYFQNEAQLDKSGLPSDRFFAERPEGSVSTLKIQRTQQEDSAVYLCASSPLRETGYSGELFFGEGSRLTVL.

V gene TRBV28 combines with J gene TRBJ2-1; D uncertain. Germline CDR1 MDHEN, CDR2 SYDVKM. Trimming shortened V by 1 base and J by 8 bases, and 6 bases separated the two germline ends. This CDR3 comprises 12 residues. CDR3 protein: CASSLYSDEQFF. CDR3 nucleotide sequence: TGTGCCAGCAGTTTATACAGCGATGAGCAGTTCTTC.

The rearrangement links TRBV28 to TRBJ2-7, with a possible D match to TRBD2 (6 bases). The CDR3 has 15 amino acids. Trimming shortened V by 0 bases and J by 3 bases, and 12 bases separated the two germline ends. The germline V gene has CDR1 MDHEN and CDR2 SYDVKM. The CDR3 nucleotides read TGTGCCAGCAGTTTATGGATAGCGGAGTACTACGAGCAGTACTTC. Its translation is CASSLWIAEYYEQYF.

The genes are TRBV28 and TRBJ1-4; D unclear. CDR3 length equals 15 residues. Germline assignment: CDR1 MDHEN and CDR2 SYDVKM. Trimming took off 3 bases at V and 5 bases at J, with 13 bases between the two ends. The CDR3 protein is CASSLIGPGNEKLFF. As DNA, the CDR3 is TGTGCCAGCAGTTTGATCGGGCCAGGCAATGAAAAACTGTTTTTT.

J is TRBJ2-7 and V is TRBV5-4; D is tentatively TRBD1 or TRBD2 (5 bases each). Germline CDR1 is SGHNT and CDR2 is YYREEE (reference sequence). V was cut by 3 bases and J by 2 bases, with 9 bases left in between. CDR3 length: 13 amino acids. The CDR3 protein is CASSSMGAYEQYF. In DNA, the CDR3 is TGTGCCAGCAGCTCGATGGGGGCCTACGAGCAGTACTTC.

This clone was counted once. This chain links TRBV6-5 with TRBJ2-2, with 8 bases that match TRBD1. V lost 3 bases to trimming and J lost 1 base; unmatched junction nucleotides: 1. Germline loops: CDR1 MNHEY, CDR2 SVGAGI. The CDR3 covers 15 residues. The CDR3 nucleotides are TGTGCCAGCAGTTATGACAGGGGGAACACCGGGGAGCTGTTTTTT. Its translation is CASSYDRGNTGELFF.

This clone was counted a single time. The rearrangement joins TRBV5-4 to TRBJ1-4, with TRBD1 matching over 7 bases. Germline loops: CDR1 SGHNT, CDR2 YYREEE (reference sequence). J was trimmed by 8 bases and V by 0 bases; bases with no gene match: 13. CDR3 length: 17 amino acids. The CDR3 DNA sequence: TGTGCCAGCAGCTTGGGACAGGGACACCCGCCAACGGAAAAACTGTTTTTT. This sequence encodes CASSLGQGHPPTEKLFF.

The chain couples TRBV9 to TRBJ2-5; possibly TRBD1 or TRBD2 for D (7 bases each). The end of the DNA fits TRBJ2-7 better, so the J call may be wrong. The CDR3 has 16 amino acids. Per the germline V gene, CDR1 is SGDLS and CDR2 is YYNGEE. The CDR3 region is CASSVAPQGGQIEQYF. CDR3 nucleotides: TGTGCCAGCAGCGTAGCCCCTCAGGGGGGGCAGATCGAGCAGTACTTC.

This clone was seen a handful of times. The V gene is TRBV28, the J gene TRBJ1-4; a weak D match, TRBD1 (6 bases). This CDR3 is 15 amino acids long. The ends were cut back, 5 bases at V and 0 bases at J, with 10 bases in the middle. The germline V gene encodes CDR1 MDHEN and CDR2 SYDVKM. CDR3 amino acids: CASSPRTATNEKLFF. The CDR3 DNA is TGTGCCAGCAGTCCTCGGACAGCAACTAATGAAAAACTGTTTTTT. The full variable domain, completed using reference TRBV28 and TRBJ1-4, is DVKVTQSSRYLVKRTGEKVFLECVQDMDHENMFWYRQDPGLGLRLIYFSYDVKMKEKGDIPEGYSVSREKKERFSLILESASTNQTSMYLCASSPRTATNEKLFFGSGTQLSVL.

The V gene is TRBV7-2, the J gene TRBJ2-7; 9 nucleotides match TRBD1. CDR3 length: 14 residues. Looked up from germline, CDR1 is SGHTA and CDR2 is FQGNSA. The V gene end was trimmed by 4 bases and the J gene end by 5 bases; junction bases not matched to a gene: 6. CDR3 in DNA: TGTGCCAGCAGCTCGGACAGGGGACTCCACGAGCAGTACTTC. This sequence encodes CASSSDRGLHEQYF.

The chain joins TRBV4-1 to TRBJ1-2; 11 bases fit TRBD1. The CDR3 runs to 18 residues. Germline V gene data show CDR1 as MGHRA and CDR2 as YSYEKL. V shed 0 bases and J 0 bases; nucleotides not matched to a gene: 6. CDR3 nucleotides: TGCGCCAGCAGCCAAGAGGGGGGGACAGGGGGGTCTAACTATGGCTACACCTTC. It encodes CASSQEGGTGGSNYGYTF.

This chain uses TRBV28 with TRBJ2-7, with 8 bases lining up with TRBD2. V lost 7 bases and J lost 0; bases outside the gene matches: 14. Germline CDR1 is MDHEN and CDR2 is SYDVKM. The CDR3 is 17 residues long. CDR3 DNA sequence: TGTGCCAGCACTCCTCGCGGGGGGCCCACACACTCCTACGAGCAGTACTTC. Protein sequence: CASTPRGGPTHSYEQYF.